The text below deals with one TCR beta chain. As yet, its antigen is unknown. With a much larger clone just one base away, this may be a read error. The authors took blood RNA from unsorted whole blood and also extracted germline DNA. Prior to the surgical procedure, around 3.8 milliliters of peripheral blood were collected. A primer matching the constant region was used to make TCR beta cDNA from 450 to 500 ng of total RNA. Investigators got TCR beta libraries out of three nested multiplex PCR rounds, done with slightly modified ARM-PCR. The study ran its first two PCR rounds for roughly 9 cycles each, using TRBV1-TRBV30 forward primers and a C-beta reverse primer. Each CDR3 protein gets one entry after TCRdb re-called the multiplex PCR reads with MiXCR. The sample holds fewer than 400,000 distinct CDR3 sequences, around three fifths seen once. This specimen comes from a study of tumor-infiltrating lymphocytes in primary liver carcinoma. Overall study findings and caveats: Blood had a significantly lower top-250-clone fraction than tumors did (p = 0.039).

This CDR3 is 12 amino acids long. Germline CDR1 SGHNT, CDR2 YYREEE (reference sequence). The V gene is TRBV5-4, the J gene TRBJ1-2, with no clear D. The source of this sequence is a woman aged 25 to 39 with primary liver carcinoma and hepatitis B virus infection. Sequencing used peripheral blood. This CDR3 reads CASNLERYGYTF. The CDR3 DNA reads as TGTGCCAGCAACTTGGAACGATATGGCTACACCTTC. Complete variable domain (other parts from reference TRBV5-4 and TRBJ1-2): ETGVTQSPTHLIKTRGQQVTLRCSSQSGHNTVSWYQQALGQGPQFIFQYYREEENGRGNFPPRFSGLQFPNYSSELNVNALELDDSALYLCASNLERYGYTFGSGTRLTVV.